This entry is about one T cell receptor (beta chain). This clonotype was picked up many times. The antigen it binds to is not known. Base qualities are missing; no much larger clone stands one base away. Explained via the paper, the treatment or condition label denotes: allogeneic hematopoietic cell transplantation with graft depleted of TCRalphabeta T cells and CD19 B cells. TCRalphabeta/CD19-depleted allogeneic hematopoietic cell grafts were given to the transplant recipients, all of whom were children. Libraries were prepared through PCR. The sequencing machine was an Illumina HiSeq 2500. TCR library preparation used molecular barcoding, with unique molecular identifiers applied to normalize quantification of the TCRbeta repertoire. TCRdb trimmed the raw reads at Q25, called clones with MiXCR and kept productive beta chains. A single entry per CDR3 protein holds the most common genes and DNA from its merged rows. This sample holds hundreds of thousands of distinct CDR3 sequences; under 15% were observed only once. The ten largest clonotypes hold approximately 2% of the sample.

This entry comes from a study of T-cell reconstitution after alpha-beta-depleted transplantation in children (dated by TCRdb to about 2016). As for the study more broadly: Using TCR repertoire profiling, the study followed T-cell immune reconstitution in a quantitative way in children after TCRalphabeta/CD19-depleted allogeneic hematopoietic cell transplantation.

The paper as a whole reports these results and caveats: In some patients, the high TCRbeta diversity seen at day 60 was put down to recipient T cells and intrathymic progenitors that had survived conditioning. The apparently early alphabetaT-cell count recovery about two months after transplant was reportedly dependent on only several hundred rapidly expanded clones derived from non-depleted graft cells. The frequencies of hyperexpanded clones fell over the following months, and after one year, T-cell counts and TCRbeta diversity were mostly attributed to newly produced T cells.

Deletion took 6 bases off V and 1 base off J, with a span of 9 bases between the germline ends. Reading from cysteine to phenylalanine, the CDR3 counts 13 amino acids. The entry retains the CDR3 DNA only, 39 bases that are in frame from base 1. The CDR1 and CDR2 encoded by the germline V gene are MNHEY and SVGEGT. The V and J segments used are TRBV6-2 or TRBV6-3 and TRBJ2-5; TRBD1 is a weak D gene call, 5 bases matching. This specimen consisted of PBMCs, mostly from graft donor cells, obtained 360 days after TCRalphabeta/CD19-depleted stem cell transplant. The sequence was obtained from a male patient aged 10 to 17 who had a stem cell transplant for acute myeloid leukemia, so the T cells may come from the graft donor. In nucleotides, the sequence is TGTGCCAGCAGAAGACAGCCCCAAGAGACCCAGTACTTC. Translation gives CASRRQPQETQYF.